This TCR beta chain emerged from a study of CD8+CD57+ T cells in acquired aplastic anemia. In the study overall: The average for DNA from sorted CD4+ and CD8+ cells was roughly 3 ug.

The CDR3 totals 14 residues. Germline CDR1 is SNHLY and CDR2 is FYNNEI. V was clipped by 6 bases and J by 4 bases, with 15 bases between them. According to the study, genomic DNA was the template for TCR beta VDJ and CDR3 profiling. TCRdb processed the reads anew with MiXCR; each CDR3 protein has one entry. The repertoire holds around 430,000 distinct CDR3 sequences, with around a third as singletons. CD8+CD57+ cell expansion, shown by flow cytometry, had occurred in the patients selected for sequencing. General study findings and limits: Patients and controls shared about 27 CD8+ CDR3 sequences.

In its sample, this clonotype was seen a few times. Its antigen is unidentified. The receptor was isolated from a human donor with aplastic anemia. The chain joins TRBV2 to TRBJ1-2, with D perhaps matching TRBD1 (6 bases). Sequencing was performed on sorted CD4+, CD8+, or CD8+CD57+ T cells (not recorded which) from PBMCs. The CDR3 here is CASRSSGALYGYTF. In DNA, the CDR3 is TGTGCCAGCAGGTCATCGGGGGCCCTCTATGGCTACACCTTC.